Sequencing of this T cell receptor (beta chain) was carried out in a study of blood T cell repertoires in COVID-19. Study-wide context: Donors in the United States, Italy and Spain gave samples during acute or convalescent COVID-19.

Produced via immunoSEQ multiplex PCR; TCRdb's table is partial and in-frame only. The sample has 470,000 or so clones, 70% to 90% seen once. Study members were between about 18 and 100 years old and lived in around 24 US regions. The study assigned cohorts using participant-reported clinical history. V lost 2 bases to trimming and J lost 6 bases; unmatched junction nucleotides: 3. The CDR3 loop spans 14 amino acids. Germline CDR1 reads SGHRS; CDR2 reads YFSETQ. The genes are TRBV5-1 and TRBJ1-4, with 8 bases lining up with TRBD1. The source of this sequence is a woman between 18 and 29 years old with acute COVID-19. The sample consisted of PBMCs or T cells enriched from blood (not recorded which). The CDR3 reads CASSFGTGYEKLFF. CDR3 bases: TGCGCCAGCAGCTTCGGGACAGGCTATGAAAAACTGTTTTTT.